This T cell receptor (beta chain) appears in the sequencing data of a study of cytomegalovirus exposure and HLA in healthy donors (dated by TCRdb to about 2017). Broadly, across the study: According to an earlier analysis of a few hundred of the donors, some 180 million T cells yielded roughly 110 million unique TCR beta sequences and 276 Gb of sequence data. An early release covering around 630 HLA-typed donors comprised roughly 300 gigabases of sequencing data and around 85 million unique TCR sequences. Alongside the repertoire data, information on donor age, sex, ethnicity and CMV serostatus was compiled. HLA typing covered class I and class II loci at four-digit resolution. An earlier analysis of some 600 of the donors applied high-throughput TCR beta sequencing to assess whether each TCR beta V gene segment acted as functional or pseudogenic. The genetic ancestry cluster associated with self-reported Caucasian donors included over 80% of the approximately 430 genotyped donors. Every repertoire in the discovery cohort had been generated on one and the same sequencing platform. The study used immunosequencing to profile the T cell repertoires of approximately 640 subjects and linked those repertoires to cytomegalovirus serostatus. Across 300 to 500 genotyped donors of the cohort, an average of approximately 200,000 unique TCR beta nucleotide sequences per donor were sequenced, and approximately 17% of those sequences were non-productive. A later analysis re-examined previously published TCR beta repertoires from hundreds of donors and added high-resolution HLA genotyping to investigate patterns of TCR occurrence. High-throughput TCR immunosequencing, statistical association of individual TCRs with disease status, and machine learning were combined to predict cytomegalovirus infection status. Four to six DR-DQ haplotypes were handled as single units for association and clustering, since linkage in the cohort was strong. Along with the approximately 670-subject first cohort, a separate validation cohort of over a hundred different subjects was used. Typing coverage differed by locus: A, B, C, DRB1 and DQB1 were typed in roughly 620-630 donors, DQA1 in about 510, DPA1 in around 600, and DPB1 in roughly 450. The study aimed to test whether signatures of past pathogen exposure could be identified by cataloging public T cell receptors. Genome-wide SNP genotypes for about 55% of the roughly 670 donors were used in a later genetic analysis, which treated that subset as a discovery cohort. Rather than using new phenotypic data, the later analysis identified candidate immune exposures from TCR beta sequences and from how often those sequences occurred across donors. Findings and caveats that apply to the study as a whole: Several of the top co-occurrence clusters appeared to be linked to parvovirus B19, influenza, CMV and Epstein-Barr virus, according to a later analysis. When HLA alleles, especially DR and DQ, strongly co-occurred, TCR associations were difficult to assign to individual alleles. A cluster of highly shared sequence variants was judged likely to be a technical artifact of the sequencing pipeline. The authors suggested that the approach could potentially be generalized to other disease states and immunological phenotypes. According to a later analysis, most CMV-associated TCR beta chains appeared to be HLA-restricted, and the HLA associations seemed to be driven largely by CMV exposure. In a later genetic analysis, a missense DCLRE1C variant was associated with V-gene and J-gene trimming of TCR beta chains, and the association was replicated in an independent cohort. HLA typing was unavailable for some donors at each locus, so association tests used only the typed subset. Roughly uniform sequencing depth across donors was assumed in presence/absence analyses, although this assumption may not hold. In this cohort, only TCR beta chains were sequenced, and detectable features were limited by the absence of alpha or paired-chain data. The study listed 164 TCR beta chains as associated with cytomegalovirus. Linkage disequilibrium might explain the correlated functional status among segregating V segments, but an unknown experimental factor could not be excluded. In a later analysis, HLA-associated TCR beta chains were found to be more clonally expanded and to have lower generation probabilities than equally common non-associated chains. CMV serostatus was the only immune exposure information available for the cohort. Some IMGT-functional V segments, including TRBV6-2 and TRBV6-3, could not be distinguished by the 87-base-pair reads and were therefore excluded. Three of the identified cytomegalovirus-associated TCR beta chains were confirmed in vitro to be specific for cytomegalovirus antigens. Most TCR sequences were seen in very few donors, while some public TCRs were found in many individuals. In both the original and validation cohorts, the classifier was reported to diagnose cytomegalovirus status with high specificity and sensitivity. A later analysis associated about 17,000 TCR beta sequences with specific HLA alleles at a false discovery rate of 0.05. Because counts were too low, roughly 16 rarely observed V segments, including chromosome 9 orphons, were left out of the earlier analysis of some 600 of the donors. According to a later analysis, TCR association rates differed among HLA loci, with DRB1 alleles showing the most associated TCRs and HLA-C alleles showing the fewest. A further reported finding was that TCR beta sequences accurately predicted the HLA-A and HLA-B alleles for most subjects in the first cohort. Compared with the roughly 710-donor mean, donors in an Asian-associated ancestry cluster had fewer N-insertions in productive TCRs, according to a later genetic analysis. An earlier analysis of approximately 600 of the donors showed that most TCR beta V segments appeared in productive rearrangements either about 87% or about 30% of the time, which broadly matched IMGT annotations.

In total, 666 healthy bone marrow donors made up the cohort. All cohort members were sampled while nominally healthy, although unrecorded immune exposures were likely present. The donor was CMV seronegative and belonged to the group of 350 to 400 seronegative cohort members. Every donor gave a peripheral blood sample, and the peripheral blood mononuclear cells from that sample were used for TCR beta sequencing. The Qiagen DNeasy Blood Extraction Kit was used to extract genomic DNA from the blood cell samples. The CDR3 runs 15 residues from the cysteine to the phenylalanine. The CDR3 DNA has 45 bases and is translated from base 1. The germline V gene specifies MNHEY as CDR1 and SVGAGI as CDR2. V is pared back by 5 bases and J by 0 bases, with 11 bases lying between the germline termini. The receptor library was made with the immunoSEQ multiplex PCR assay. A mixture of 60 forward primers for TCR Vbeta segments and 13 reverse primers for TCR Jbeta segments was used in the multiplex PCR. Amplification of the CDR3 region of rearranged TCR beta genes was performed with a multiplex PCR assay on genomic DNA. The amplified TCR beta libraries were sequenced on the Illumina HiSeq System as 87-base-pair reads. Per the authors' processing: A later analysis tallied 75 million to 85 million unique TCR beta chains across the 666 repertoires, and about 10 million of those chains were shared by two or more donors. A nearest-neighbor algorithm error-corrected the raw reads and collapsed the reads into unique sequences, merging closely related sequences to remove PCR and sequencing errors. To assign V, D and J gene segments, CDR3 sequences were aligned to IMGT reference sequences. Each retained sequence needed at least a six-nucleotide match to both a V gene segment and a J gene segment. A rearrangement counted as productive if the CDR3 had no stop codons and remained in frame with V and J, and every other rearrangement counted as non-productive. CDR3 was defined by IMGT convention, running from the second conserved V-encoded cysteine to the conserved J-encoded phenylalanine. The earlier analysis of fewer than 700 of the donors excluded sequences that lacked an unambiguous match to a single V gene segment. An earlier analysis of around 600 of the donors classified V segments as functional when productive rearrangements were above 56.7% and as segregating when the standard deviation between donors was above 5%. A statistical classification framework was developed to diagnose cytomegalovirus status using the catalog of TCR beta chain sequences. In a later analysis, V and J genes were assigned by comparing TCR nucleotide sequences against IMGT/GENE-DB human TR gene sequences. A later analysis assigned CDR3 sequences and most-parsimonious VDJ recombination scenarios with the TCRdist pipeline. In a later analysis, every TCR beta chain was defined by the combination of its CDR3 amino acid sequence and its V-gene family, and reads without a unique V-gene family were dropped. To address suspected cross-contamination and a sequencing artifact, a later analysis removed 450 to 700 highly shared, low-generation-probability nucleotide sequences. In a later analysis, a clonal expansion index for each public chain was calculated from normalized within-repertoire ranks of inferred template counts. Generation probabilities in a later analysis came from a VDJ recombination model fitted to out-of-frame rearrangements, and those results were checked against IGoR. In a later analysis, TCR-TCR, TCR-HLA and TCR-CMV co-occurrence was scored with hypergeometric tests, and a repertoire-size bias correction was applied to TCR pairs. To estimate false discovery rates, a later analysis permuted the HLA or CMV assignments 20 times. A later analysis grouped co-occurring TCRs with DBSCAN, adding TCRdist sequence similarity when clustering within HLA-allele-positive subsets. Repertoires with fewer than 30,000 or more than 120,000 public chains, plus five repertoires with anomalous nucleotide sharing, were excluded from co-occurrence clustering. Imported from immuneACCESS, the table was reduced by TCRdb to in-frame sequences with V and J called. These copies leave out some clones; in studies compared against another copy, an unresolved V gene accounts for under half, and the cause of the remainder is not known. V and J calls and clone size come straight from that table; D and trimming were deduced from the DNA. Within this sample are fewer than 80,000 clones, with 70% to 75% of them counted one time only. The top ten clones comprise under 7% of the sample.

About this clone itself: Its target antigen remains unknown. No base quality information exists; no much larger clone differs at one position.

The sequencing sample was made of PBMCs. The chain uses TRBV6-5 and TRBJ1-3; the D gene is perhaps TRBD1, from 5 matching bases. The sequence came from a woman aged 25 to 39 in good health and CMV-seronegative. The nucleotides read TGTGCCAGCAGTACGGACACGCTCTCTGGAAACACCATATATTTT. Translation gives CASSTDTLSGNTIYF.